This TCR beta chain was recovered during a study of blood T cell repertoires in COVID-19. CDR1 and CDR2 (germline): SGDLS, YYNGEE. The CDR3 is made up of 16 amino acids. V was pared by 0 bases and J by 5 bases, with 9 bases of the junction left unmatched. This clone was seen just once. Repertoires were generated with immunoSEQ multiplex PCR, while TCRdb's copy carries only in-frame clones and drops some. The table has around 480,000 clones, about 87% seen once. This clonotype originated in a woman aged 45-59 years with COVID-19, enrolled during active disease. Sample: peripheral blood. This sequence joins TRBV9 and TRBJ2-7; 9 bases are a match to TRBD1. The CDR3 nucleotides are TGTGCCAGCAGCGTAGAAGAAACAGGGGGCATCAACGAGCAGTACTTC. It yields the protein CASSVEETGGINEQYF.